These T cell receptor beta chains were read from a single sample in a study of OX40 agonist ivuxolimab in advanced cancers. TCRdb's copy holds only in-frame clones and misses some; the assay was immunoSEQ multiplex PCR. The sample records 60,000 to 85,000 clones, 83% being singletons. The sequencing here drew on CD4+ or CD8+ T cells sorted from blood, taken in a trial of the OX40 agonist ivuxolimab. These receptors all come from an adult with an advanced solid tumor such as melanoma, head and neck, liver or kidney cancer. Each CDR3 is given with its conserved first and last residue. The D gene is left open where the match is weak. Clone size is not always given. Where it is, it says once, few, many or a class for expanded clones.

j_gene	len	v_gene	d_gene	abundance	CDR3aa	CDR3nt
TRBJ2-7	13	TRBV6-1	TRBD1	NA	CASRLQGTREQYF	TGTGCCAGCAGATTACAGGGGACGCGCGAGCAGTACTTC
TRBJ1-6	15	TRBV2	TRBD1	NA	CASRMTGAAPLTLHF	TGTGCCAGCAGGATGACAGGGGCCGCCCCATTGACCCTCCACTTT
TRBJ1-1	12	TRBV7-9	NA	NA	CATRKGVTEAFF	TGTGCCACGCGAAAGGGAGTAACTGAAGCTTTCTTT
TRBJ2-1	15	TRBV11-2	NA	NA	CASTSYGGSNNEQFF	TGTGCCAGCACCTCTTATGGGGGATCTAACAATGAGCAGTTCTTC
TRBJ1-5	15	TRBV12-5	TRBD1	few	CASGRDRSSNQPQHF	TGTGCTAGTGGCCGGGACAGATCTAGCAATCAGCCCCAGCATTTT
TRBJ1-1	13	TRBV5-1	NA	once	CASSLAAGTEAFF	TGCGCCAGCAGCTTGGCCGCGGGGACTGAAGCTTTCTTT
TRBJ2-2	12	TRBV6-1	NA	few	CASSYEGGELFF	TGTGCCAGCAGTTATGAGGGCGGGGAGCTGTTTTTT
TRBJ2-2	14	TRBV5-1	TRBD1	NA	CASSNRGNTGDLFF	TGCGCCAGCAGCAACAGGGGGAACACCGGGGATCTGTTTTTT
TRBJ2-7	16	TRBV6-1	NA	NA	CASSAGWGVSIYEQYF	TGTGCCAGCAGTGCCGGTTGGGGGGTTTCGATCTACGAGCAGTACTTC
TRBJ2-4	14	TRBV19	TRBD1	NA	CASSIRDRATIQYF	TGTGCCAGTAGTATCCGGGACAGAGCTACCATTCAGTACTTC
TRBJ2-7	14	TRBV19	TRBD1	NA	CASSMGTGVHEQYF	TGTGCCAGTAGTATGGGGACAGGGGTCCACGAGCAGTACTTC
TRBJ1-4	16	TRBV18	NA	NA	CASSESTLATNEKLFF	TGTGCCAGCTCAGAAAGCACGCTTGCAACTAATGAAAAACTGTTTTTT
TRBJ1-1	17	TRBV5-4	NA	NA	CASSQGTSDILDTEAFF	TGTGCCAGCAGCCAGGGTACGTCAGACATATTGGACACTGAAGCTTTCTTT
TRBJ2-5	15	TRBV27	TRBD2	NA	CASSFLAGGQETQYF	TGTGCCAGCAGTTTTTTAGCGGGGGGGCAAGAGACCCAGTACTTC
TRBJ1-2	15	TRBV7-2	NA	once	CASSQLTGGVYGYTF	TGTGCCAGCAGCCAATTGACAGGAGGAGTCTATGGCTACACCTTC
TRBJ2-2	16	TRBV5-1	NA	NA	CASSDLGGLNTGELFF	TGCGCCAGCAGCGACCTCGGGGGGCTCAACACCGGGGAGCTGTTTTTT
TRBJ1-5	14	TRBV5-6	NA	NA	CASSYRPTGQPQHF	TGTGCCAGCAGCTATCGACCTACGGGTCAGCCCCAGCATTTT
TRBJ2-1	14	TRBV7-2	NA	few	CASSLAMRGNEQFF	TGTGCCAGCAGCTTAGCGATGCGGGGCAATGAGCAGTTCTTC
TRBJ1-2	16	TRBV5-1	TRBD1	NA	CASSLSPGQGDYGYTF	TGCGCCAGCAGCTTGAGTCCGGGACAGGGAGATTATGGCTACACCTTC
TRBJ2-7	13	TRBV5-1	NA	once	CASSLRGVYEQYF	TGCGCCAGCAGCTTGAGGGGAGTATACGAGCAGTACTTC
TRBJ2-3	15	TRBV19	TRBD1	NA	CASSIMGQPTDTQYF	TGTGCCAGTAGTATTATGGGACAGCCCACAGATACGCAGTATTTT
TRBJ2-3	15	TRBV5-1	NA	NA	CASSGGMGAGDTQYF	TGCGCCAGCAGCGGAGGGATGGGAGCGGGAGATACGCAGTATTTT
TRBJ1-1	13	TRBV18	NA	NA	CASSPDIGERAFF	TGTGCCAGCTCACCTGATATAGGGGAACGAGCTTTCTTT
TRBJ1-3	16	TRBV9	NA	NA	CASSVSENIQGNTIYF	TGTGCCAGCAGCGTCTCAGAAAACATACAGGGAAACACCATATATTTT
TRBJ2-5	14	TRBV4-2	NA	NA	CASSQDTSQETQYF	TGTGCCAGCAGCCAAGATACCAGCCAAGAGACCCAGTACTTC
TRBJ2-3	17	TRBV19	TRBD1	NA	CASSPPRGRLGTDTQYF	TGTGCCAGTAGTCCCCCCAGGGGGCGGTTGGGCACAGATACGCAGTATTTT